A selection of T cell receptor beta chains follows, all from one sample in a study of response to subunit inactivated influenza vaccine. TCRdb redid the calling of the RT-PCR reads with MiXCR, one entry per CDR3 protein. Of 500,000 to 650,000 distinct CDR3 sequences listed, approximately 7.1% are singletons. The sequenced sample was PBMCs from blood, obtained less than 30 months after vaccination. These receptors were collected from a man between 50 and 69 years old who received an inactivated influenza vaccine. The conserved cysteine and the conserved F or W are not part of the CDR3 here.

length,V,CDR3
14,TRBV20-1,SAEGASGRAQDEQY
10,TRBV12-3/TRBV12-4,ASSSRMGRQF
12,TRBV14,ASSPLAGEETQY
14,TRBV12-3/TRBV12-4,ASSSQGLVTTDTQY
12,TRBV5-1,ASSGVGGRTEAF
15,TRBV7-2,ASSSGGLAGASYEQY
13,TRBV7-2,ASSSGSGSHNEQF
11,TRBV2,ASSGLVPRELF
12,TRBV5-1,ASSFSGELYEQY
11,TRBV10-3,AVRSTFLYEQY
15,TRBV10-3,AISESTGGSYNSPLH
14,TRBV4-1,ASSQDPGGLTYEQY
12,TRBV12-3/TRBV12-4,ASSQPGGGGEQY
11,TRBV20-1,SARAGAYYEQY
13,TRBV6-2/TRBV6-3,ASSSSGRTNSPLH
15,TRBV27,ASSLSRSGRAHGELF
12,TRBV15,ATSRVRAGDEQY
12,TRBV30,AWSAQGANYGYT
13,TRBV10-3,AISEGGGNNEKLF